The 31 T cell receptor beta chains below were found in one sample sequenced in a study of response to subunit inactivated influenza vaccine. MiXCR, run by TCRdb on the RT-PCR reads, gives a single entry per CDR3 protein. The sample consists of around 500,000 distinct CDR3 sequences, around 9.9% of them appearing once. The sample here was PBMCs from blood, taken 40 to 50 days after vaccination. The receptors come from a man in his fifties or sixties who received an inactivated influenza vaccine.

The chain joins TRBV9 to TRBJ2-2; 13 nucleotides align to TRBD2. V lost 6 bases to trimming and J lost 6 bases; unmatched junction nucleotides: 8. The CDR3 runs 16 residues. Germline CDR1 is SGDLS and CDR2 is YYNGEE. CDR3 protein: CASKPGLAGVAGELFF. The CDR3, as DNA: TGTGCCAGCAAACCTGGACTAGCGGGAGTAGCCGGGGAGCTGTTTTTT. Using reference TRBV9 and TRBJ2-2 for the parts outside the CDR3, the full variable domain is DSGVTQTPKHLITATGQRVTLRCSPRSGDLSVYWYQQSLDQGLQFLIQYYNGEERAKGNILERFSAQQFPDLHSELNLSSLELGDSALYFCASKPGLAGVAGELFFGEGSRLTVL.

This clonotype came up a few times. The chain uses TRBV20-1 and TRBJ1-4; D remains unclear. This CDR3 has 12 residues. V lost 6 bases and J 8 bases, leaving 13 bases between the germline ends. CDR1 DFQATT and CDR2 SNEGSKA come from the germline V gene (reference sequence). CDR3 region: CSAEKREEKLFF. The CDR3 DNA reads TGCAGTGCGGAAAAAAGAGAGGAAAAACTGTTTTTT.

The CDR3: CASSQDEDPRWGYTF. The CDR3 DNA is TGCGCCAGCAGCCAAGATGAGGACCCGAGGTGGGGCTACACCTTC. This chain connects TRBV4-3 to TRBJ1-2; D ambiguous. This CDR3 has 15 amino acids. Looked up from germline, CDR1 is LGHNA and CDR2 is YSLEER. Trimming stripped 0 bases from V and 8 bases from J, with 16 bases between.

A few counts support this clonotype. V is TRBV28 and J is TRBJ2-3; D gene unclear. Trimming pared 5 bases from V and 7 bases from J, leaving 16 bases between. CDR3 length equals 14 residues. Germline assignment: CDR1 MDHEN and CDR2 SYDVKM. CDR3 bases: TGTGCCAGCAGTGCCACCGACTGGGGATATACGCAGTATTTT. This sequence encodes CASSATDWGYTQYF.

The chain couples TRBV12-3 or TRBV12-4 to TRBJ2-1; D could derive from TRBD1 or TRBD2 (6 bases each). The CDR3 extends over 15 amino acids. Between the trimmed V and J ends, which lost 5 bases and 3 bases, there was a span of 14 bases. CDR3 amino acids: CASSRTGGLYNEQFF. Here the CDR3 DNA reads TGTGCCAGCAGTAGGACCGGGGGCCTCTACAATGAGCAGTTCTTC.

This clonotype was seen only a few times. The chain links TRBV20-1 to TRBJ2-7; 9 bases are a match to TRBD1. V shed 4 bases, J shed 1 base, and the junction held 5 bases outside the gene matches. The germline CDR1 and CDR2 sequences are DFQATT and SNEGSKA (reference sequence). This CDR3 has 14 residues. Written as DNA, the CDR3 is TGCAGTGCTATCCGGGACAGGGCTTCCTACGAGCAGTACTTC. It encodes CSAIRDRASYEQYF.

This clonotype was counted a few times. The CDR3 DNA is TGTGCCACCAGTCGCGGAAGCAATGAGCAGTTCTTC. It yields the protein CATSRGSNEQFF. V and J are TRBV24-1 and TRBJ2-1; no reliable D call. V shed 6 bases and J shed 6 bases, with 8 bases lying between them. This CDR3 has 12 amino acids. Looked up from germline, CDR1 is KGHDR and CDR2 is SFDVKD.

This clonotype has just a few counts. The chain is built from TRBV11-3 and TRBJ2-2; D remains unclear. From germline, CDR1 is SGHNT and CDR2 YENEEA. The CDR3 has 13 residues. The V end was cut by 4 bases, the J end by 3 bases, with 6 bases between. This CDR3 reads CASSSKDTGELFF. In nucleotides, the CDR3 is TGTGCCAGCAGCTCGAAAGACACCGGGGAGCTGTTTTTT.

At least ten counts were recorded for this clonotype. Relative to the germline gene, one junction end is altered; a read error may explain this. This sequence joins TRBV7-3 and TRBJ2-1, with TRBD2 matching 10 bases. Germline V gene sequence: CDR1 SGHTA, CDR2 FQGTGA. This CDR3 is built from 15 residues. The CDR3 loop is CASSLVLAGYNEQFF. The CDR3 DNA follows: TGCGCCAGCAGCTTGGTACTAGCGGGGTACAATGAGCAGTTCTTC. Complete variable domain (other parts from reference TRBV7-3 and TRBJ2-1): GAGVSQTPSNKVTEKGKYVELRCDPISGHTALYWYRQSLGQGPEFLIYFQGTGAADDSGLPNDRFFAVRPEGSVSTLKIQRTERGDSAVYLCASSLVLAGYNEQFFGPGTRLTVL.

This clonotype has just a few counts. The chain employs TRBV6-2 or TRBV6-3 and TRBJ2-2, with TRBD2 matching 13 bases. Germline assignment: CDR1 MNHEY and CDR2 SVGEGT. With 0 bases clipped from V and 3 bases from J, the junction kept 1 base outside the gene matches. The CDR3 loop spans 17 amino acids. The CDR3 spells CASSYSGLAGYTGELFF. Here the CDR3 DNA reads TGTGCCAGCAGTTACTCGGGACTAGCGGGGTACACCGGGGAGCTGTTTTTT.

This clonotype has at least ten counts. The chain combines TRBV27 with TRBJ2-1, with a tentative D call TRBD1 (5 bases). CDR1 and CDR2 (germline): MNHEY, SMNVEV (reference sequence). The CDR3 covers 14 residues. Trimming took off 3 bases at V and 6 bases at J, with 12 bases between the two ends. The chain's CDR3 is CASSFWGARNEQFF. The CDR3 DNA is TGTGCCAGCAGTTTCTGGGGCGCGCGCAATGAGCAGTTCTTC.

This clonotype was counted a few times. The chain couples TRBV12-3 or TRBV12-4 to TRBJ2-5; D possibly matches TRBD1 or TRBD2 (5 bases each). Trimming removed 4 bases at V and 1 base at J, with 10 bases between. The CDR3 is 14 amino acids. Here the CDR3 reads CASSYTGAQETQYF. The DNA for the CDR3 is TGTGCCAGCAGTTATACCGGGGCCCAAGAGACCCAGTACTTC.

This clonotype was seen a handful of times. The chain has TRBV6-2 or TRBV6-3 and TRBJ1-6; 8 bases align to TRBD1. This CDR3 has 21 amino acids. CDR1 is MNHEY and CDR2 is SVGEGT in the germline V gene. J gave up 0 bases and V 0 bases, and 13 bases lay outside the gene matches. The DNA for the CDR3 is TGTGCCAGCAGTTACTCGGTGGCCGGACAGGGTTACAGCTCCTATAATTCACCCCTCCACTTT. Translating gives CASSYSVAGQGYSSYNSPLHF.

This clonotype was seen repeatedly, ten times or more. The genes are TRBV29-1 and TRBJ2-1, with unresolved D. This CDR3 has 10 residues. Trimming took off 5 bases at V and 6 bases at J, with 5 bases between the two ends. Germline V gives CDR1 SQVTM, CDR2 ANQGSEA. This CDR3 is CSVRINEQFF. CDR3 in DNA: TGCAGCGTTCGTATCAATGAGCAGTTCTTC.

V and J are TRBV20-1 and TRBJ2-1; no firm D call. Between the trimmed V and J ends, which lost 3 bases and 7 bases, there was a span of 7 bases. Germline V gives CDR1 DFQATT, CDR2 SNEGSKA (reference sequence). The CDR3 loop spans 11 amino acids. CDR3: CSASVVNEQFF. Written as DNA, the CDR3 is TGCAGTGCTAGCGTAGTGAATGAGCAGTTCTTC.

This clonotype was seen a few times. The chain uses TRBV5-1 and TRBJ2-7, with TRBD1 as a possible D gene (6 bases). The V gene's germline CDR1 is SGHRS and CDR2 YFSETQ. The length of the CDR3 is 13 residues. Deletions cut 0 bases from V and 7 bases from J, with 11 bases between. The CDR3 region is CASSLVEGEEQYF. CDR3 DNA sequence: TGCGCCAGCAGCTTGGTTGAGGGGGAAGAGCAGTACTTC.

This clonotype was found many times. This chain connects TRBV7-2 to TRBJ2-1, with 13 bases lining up with TRBD2. This CDR3 is built from 16 residues. Germline V gives CDR1 SGHTA, CDR2 FQGNSA. V lost 4 bases and J lost 10; bases outside the gene matches: 10. The CDR3 coding sequence is TGTGCCAGCAGCTCTCGGACTAGCGGGGGTTATGTAGAGCAGTTCTTC. This codes for CASSSRTSGGYVEQFF.

The genes are TRBV7-2 and TRBJ2-7; TRBD1 matches 9 bases. The trim removed 5 bases at V and 3 bases at J, leaving 8 bases unmatched. CDR1 and CDR2 (germline): SGHTA, FQGNSA. CDR3 length: 15 residues. The CDR3 DNA is TGTGCCAGCAGCATCTACAGGGGGCTGATCTACGAGCAGTACTTC. It encodes CASSIYRGLIYEQYF.

The chain carries TRBV2 and TRBJ2-7; D is unresolved. Germline V gene sequence: CDR1 SNHLY, CDR2 FYNNEI. The CDR3 loop spans 14 amino acids. Trimming left V 4 bases short and J 0 bases short, with 10 bases between. The CDR3 nucleotides read TGTGCCAGCAGTGGGGCCATCAGCTCCTACGAGCAGTACTTC. Translation gives CASSGAISSYEQYF.

This clonotype was counted ten times or more. The V and J genes are TRBV20-1 and TRBJ2-1, with D hard to call. V dropped 0 bases and J dropped 10 bases, with 7 bases sitting between them. Germline values: CDR1 DFQATT, CDR2 SNEGSKA (reference sequence). The CDR3 covers 11 residues. CDR3 DNA: TGCAGTGCTAGAGAGCTGGTCGAGCAGTTCTTC. This translates into CSARELVEQFF.

The chain carries TRBV7-9 and TRBJ2-2; D not certain. The CDR3 has 15 amino acids. Germline V CDR1 and CDR2: SEHNR, FQNEAQ (reference sequence). V lost 5 bases, J lost 7 bases, and 17 bases lay in between. This chain's CDR3 is CASSPRGRTNGELFF. The CDR3 region has the DNA TGTGCCAGCAGCCCAAGAGGCAGAACGAACGGGGAGCTGTTTTTT.

The CDR3 sequence: CASSLRLRQETQYF. DNA of the CDR3: TGTGCCAGCAGCTTGAGATTAAGACAAGAGACCCAGTACTTC. This sequence joins TRBV11-2 and TRBJ2-5; D not certain. The CDR3 spans 14 residues. In germline, CDR1 is SGHAT, CDR2 FQNNGV. The V and J ends lost 3 bases and 2 bases respectively, with 10 bases between them.

This clonotype was found a few times. The V gene is TRBV10-3, the J gene TRBJ2-3; D is perhaps TRBD1 (5 bases). The CDR3 length is 12 residues. Germline V gene data show CDR1 as ENHRY and CDR2 as SYGVKD. The V end was cut by 6 bases, the J end by 2 bases, with 6 bases between. The CDR3, as DNA: TGTGCCATCAGGGACACCACAGATACGCAGTATTTT. The encoded protein is CAIRDTTDTQYF.

This clonotype came up many times. The rearrangement joins TRBV5-6 to TRBJ2-2; 9 nucleotides match TRBD1. Losses at the gene ends were 4 bases for V and 5 bases for J; bases not matched to a gene: 3. This CDR3 spans 14 amino acids. Germline lookup yields CDR1 SGHDT and CDR2 YYEEEE. The DNA of the CDR3 is TGTGCCAGCAGCGTGGGACAGGGAACCGGGGAGCTGTTTTTT. It specifies CASSVGQGTGELFF.

This clonotype has more than one count but fewer than ten. The gene calls are TRBV4-1 and TRBJ1-4; D may be TRBD1 (6 bases). The V gene lost 1 base and the J gene lost 7 bases, with 16 bases spanning the gap. Germline lookup yields CDR1 MGHRA and CDR2 YSYEKL. The CDR3 is 16 amino acids. The CDR3 coding sequence is TGCGCCAGCAGCCAAGTCCAAGGGGGAGACGGTGAAAAACTGTTTTTT. Translated: CASSQVQGGDGEKLFF.

This clonotype was observed many times. The chain couples TRBV20-1 to TRBJ2-3; no clear D gene. Germline-derived CDR1 and CDR2 are DFQATT and SNEGSKA (reference sequence). Trimming removed 0 bases at V and 13 bases at J, with 17 bases between. The CDR3 is 13 amino acids. The DNA of the CDR3 is TGCAGTGCTAGAGATTTTGAGGCAGTTAGGAAGTATTTT. Amino acids: CSARDFEAVRKYF.

This clonotype was found a few times. The V and J genes are TRBV19 and TRBJ2-1, with 9 nucleotides matching TRBD2. The germline V gene encodes CDR1 LNHDA and CDR2 SQIVND (reference sequence). This CDR3 region has 16 residues. With 3 bases clipped from V and 2 bases from J, the junction kept 5 bases outside the gene matches. The CDR3 reads CASSIASGDPYNEQFF. The DNA of the CDR3 is TGTGCCAGTAGTATTGCTAGCGGGGATCCCTACAATGAGCAGTTCTTC.

This clonotype was seen a single time. This chain links TRBV2 with TRBJ2-1; D is unclear. With 10 bases removed from V and 7 bases from J, the gap between germline ends came to 32 bases. This CDR3 spans 18 amino acids. Germline CDR1 reads SNHLY; CDR2 reads FYNNEI. In nucleotides, the CDR3 is TGTGCCACTTCTGGGTTGGTCGGCCCTTTCAGGTCGCGTAATGAGCAGTTCTTC. Translation gives CATSGLVGPFRSRNEQFF.

The chain has TRBV28 and TRBJ1-2; D is possibly TRBD1 (6 bases). The germline V and J ends were trimmed by 2 bases and 7 bases, with 11 bases remaining between them. Germline lookup yields CDR1 MDHEN and CDR2 SYDVKM. The CDR3 is made up of 13 amino acids. CDR3 protein: CASSLQGRGGYTF. DNA for the CDR3: TGTGCCAGCAGTTTACAGGGCAGGGGTGGCTACACCTTC.

This clonotype showed up many times. This rearrangement joins TRBV20-1 to TRBJ2-1; 8 bases line up with TRBD2. This CDR3 contains 13 residues. With V trimmed by 3 bases and J by 4 bases, 2 bases remained unmatched. Germline loops: CDR1 DFQATT, CDR2 SNEGSKA (reference sequence). The CDR3 loop is CSASERGYNEQFF. The CDR3 DNA sequence: TGCAGTGCTAGCGAGCGGGGGTACAATGAGCAGTTCTTC.

V and J are TRBV9 and TRBJ1-3; the match to TRBD1 covers 8 bases. The ends lost 4 bases at V and 4 bases at J; junction bases unmatched: 10. Per germline, CDR1 SGDLS and CDR2 YYNGEE. There are 16 residues in the CDR3. CDR3: CASSTQDRGAGNTIYF. CDR3 nucleotide sequence: TGTGCCAGCAGCACCCAAGACAGGGGCGCAGGAAACACCATATATTTT.